This T cell receptor beta chain stems from a study of T cell repertoires in breast cancer. On the study more broadly: The approximately 19 tumors were mostly ER+/PR+.

A note on this clonotype: One junction end disagrees with the germline gene, perhaps due to a read error.

Primers covering all TCR V genes were used in emulsion RT-PCR on CD8+ T cells. Overnight incubation in approximately 9.7 IU/mL IL-2 followed CD8 positive selection of the T cells. The CDR3 loop spans 16 amino acids. Germline V gene lookup returns CDR1 LGHDT and CDR2 YNNKEL (reference sequence). During the second nested PCR, blocking oligonucleotides suppressed genes that were not paired. TCRdb re-derived calls from the emulsion pairing reads in MiXCR, one entry per CDR3 protein. Of nearly 40,000 distinct CDR3 sequences in the sample, 45% were seen once. The TCR sequence derives from a pool of human donors with breast cancer or a healthy control (not recorded which). The rearrangement joins TRBV3-1 to TRBJ2-7; tentatively, D is TRBD1 or TRBD2 (5 bases each). The material sequenced was CD8+ T cells. The CDR3 protein is CASSQRGEGMAQEQYF. Here the CDR3 DNA reads TGCGCCAGCAGCCAGAGGGGAGAGGGAATGGCGCAGGAGCAGTACTTC.